The 11 T cell receptor beta chains reported below all come from one sample, sequenced in a study of T cells in Graves' hyperthyroidism and ophthalmopathy. TCR beta CDR3 regions were amplified from RNA. The study used the HTBI primer set for a first-round RT-PCR of the TCR CDR3. Each CDR3 protein is one row after TCRdb ran MiXCR on the multiplex PCR reads. Of roughly 570,000 distinct CDR3 sequences listed, 46% were seen once; the top ten hold 15% to 20%. Sequencing was carried out using peripheral blood or thyroid tissue (not recorded which). Receptors were obtained from an adult woman with Graves' disease, either hyperthyroidism or ophthalmopathy (not recorded which).

As for this clonotype: A much larger clone lies one base from this, so it may be a read error. This chain joins TRBV12-3 or TRBV12-4 and TRBJ2-2; D is possibly TRBD1 or TRBD2 (5 bases each). The CDR3 totals 14 residues. The CDR3 sequence is CASSLGWGTGELSF. The CDR3 nucleotides read TGTGCCAGCAGTTTAGGGTGGGGCACCGGGGAGCTGTCTTTT.

The table lists this clonotype with a count of one. The chain carries TRBV15 and TRBJ2-7; a weak D match, TRBD1 (6 bases). Deletions cut 5 bases from V and 6 bases from J, with 14 bases between. Germline V gene data show CDR1 as LNHNV and CDR2 as YYDKDF (reference sequence). CDR3 length: 13 amino acids. The CDR3 DNA reads TGTGCCACCAGCGTGGGACACGGGGCCGAGCAGTACTTC. As protein: CATSVGHGAEQYF.

This clonotype has ten or more counts. The genes are TRBV20-1 and TRBJ2-5, with D perhaps TRBD2 (6 bases). V gave up 7 bases and J gave up 3 bases, with 18 bases separating them. The germline CDR1 and CDR2 sequences are DFQATT and SNEGSKA (reference sequence). This CDR3 spans 14 amino acids. CDR3: CSVGAGPSEETQYF. DNA of the CDR3: TGCAGTGTGGGAGCGGGCCCGTCCGAAGAGACCCAGTACTTC.

This clonotype was observed at least ten times. The rearrangement links TRBV7-8 to TRBJ2-7, with 10 positions matching TRBD2. Germline V gene lookup returns CDR1 SGHVS and CDR2 FQNEAQ. The CDR3 runs 15 residues. V gave up 5 bases and J gave up 3 bases; unmatched junction bases: 7. This CDR3 reads CASSALKREGYEQYF. The CDR3 bases are TGTGCCAGCAGCGCCCTGAAGCGGGAGGGCTACGAGCAGTACTTC.

This clonotype showed up many times. The chain has TRBV20-1 and TRBJ2-7; D gene uncertain. The germline V gene has CDR1 DFQATT and CDR2 SNEGSKA (reference sequence). V was shortened by 5 bases and J by 0 bases, with 17 bases between the two germline ends. The CDR3 sequence is 15 residues long. The CDR3 DNA reads TGCAGTGCTTCCTACGATATCCTGAGCTCCTACGAGCAGTACTTC. Protein sequence: CSASYDILSSYEQYF.

This sequence joins TRBV7-9 and TRBJ1-5; D might be TRBD1 (5 bases). Per germline, CDR1 SEHNR and CDR2 FQNEAQ (reference sequence). This CDR3 is 14 amino acids long. The V gene lost 8 bases and the J gene lost 11 bases, with 22 bases spanning the gap. For the CDR3, the DNA is TGTGCCAGCGCCAACCGGGGGGTCCAAGAGACCCAGCATTTT. As protein: CASANRGVQETQHF.

Regarding this clonotype: One junction end does not reproduce the germline sequence, and a read error may be involved. This sequence joins TRBV7-8 and TRBJ1-5; TRBD1 might be the D (5 bases). CDR1 and CDR2 (germline): SGHVS, FQNEAQ. CDR3 length equals 14 residues. The CDR3: CASSQVSGVQPQHF. In DNA, the CDR3 is TGCGCCAGCAGCCAAGTCTCGGGGGTTCAGCCCCAGCATTTT.

Many counts were recorded for this clonotype. The chain recombines TRBV4-1 with TRBJ1-2; D remains unclear. CDR1 MGHRA and CDR2 YSYEKL come from the germline V gene. Trimming took 1 base from V and 5 from J, leaving 14 bases between them. CDR3 length equals 15 residues. CDR3 nucleotides: TGCGCCAGCAGCCAAGGACTGGACTCCCTATATGGCTACACCTTC. It translates to CASSQGLDSLYGYTF.

This clonotype has more than one count but fewer than ten. V is TRBV10-3 and J is TRBJ1-3, with a tentative D call TRBD1 (6 bases). CDR3 size: 14 residues. Germline V gene data show CDR1 as ENHRY and CDR2 as SYGVKD. The germline V and J ends were trimmed by 10 bases and 1 base, with 14 bases remaining between them. CDR3 DNA: TGTGCCACCCGGGGGCAGGGGTCTGGAAACACCATATATTTT. Translated, it gives CATRGQGSGNTIYF.

This clonotype appeared once. The V call is TRBV10-3, the J call TRBJ2-2, with TRBD2 matching 9 bases. CDR1 ENHRY and CDR2 SYGVKD come from the germline V gene. V trimming: 3 bases; J trimming: 8 bases; junction bases outside the gene matches: 10. The CDR3 is made up of 16 amino acids. Here the CDR3 DNA reads TGTGCCATCAGTGATTGGGGCGGGAGGGCCCTTGGGGAGCTGTTTTTT. Residues: CAISDWGGRALGELFF.

This clonotype showed up just a few times. The chain is built from TRBV7-9 and TRBJ1-1; 7 nucleotides align to TRBD1. From germline, CDR1 is SEHNR and CDR2 FQNEAQ (reference sequence). The CDR3 is 14 residues long. Germline trimming cut 7 bases from V and 3 bases from J; bases unmatched to any gene: 8. CDR3: CASTYDRADTEAFF. For the CDR3, the DNA is TGTGCCAGCACATACGACAGGGCAGACACTGAAGCTTTCTTT.